These T cell receptor beta chains were read from a single sample in a study of CD8 T cells in Susac syndrome. TCRdb itself ran the immunoSEQ multiplex PCR reads through MiXCR, one entry per CDR3 protein. Of about 140,000 distinct CDR3 sequences listed, roughly 95% are singletons. The source material was CD4+ T cells from PBMCs. Every receptor here comes from a human donor in good health. Both conserved end residues are part of each CDR3. The D gene is left open where the match is weak.

>TRBJ2-7|NA|TRBV2
TGTGCCAGCAGTGATTATCGGGCCAGGGTAAACGAGCAGTACTTC
CASSDYRARVNEQYF
>TRBJ2-4|NA|TRBV20-1
TGCAGTGCTCCCCAACAGGGAAGGACCAAAAACATTCAGTACTTC
CSAPQQGRTKNIQYF
>TRBJ2-7|TRBD1|TRBV20-1
TGCAGTGCTAACGGACAGGGTTTTCACTACGAGCAGTACTTC
CSANGQGFHYEQYF
>TRBJ1-2|NA|TRBV20-1
TGCAGTGCTAGGGTCACACGGAGCTATGGCTACACCTTC
CSARVTRSYGYTF
>TRBJ2-7|NA|TRBV12-3/TRBV12-4
TGTGCCAGCAGTTTTGTCATTGGAGTTCCCTACGAGCAGTACTTC
CASSFVIGVPYEQYF
>TRBJ1-4|NA|TRBV15
TGTGCCACCAGCGATCAGATTAATGAAAAACTGTTTTTT
CATSDQINEKLFF
>TRBJ2-5|TRBD2|TRBV3-1
TGTGCCAGCAGCCAAGATTGGACTAGCGGGAGGAGGGAGACCCAGTACTTC
CASSQDWTSGRRETQYF
>TRBJ2-5|TRBD2|TRBV4-2
TGTGCCAGCAGCCCAGGGACTAGCGGGAGGTTCCAAGAGACCCAGTACTTC
CASSPGTSGRFQETQYF
>TRBJ2-2|NA|TRBV30
TGTGCCTGGAATACAGGGAGGAACACCGGGGAGCTGTTTTTT
CAWNTGRNTGELFF
>TRBJ1-1|NA|TRBV7-9
TGTGCCAGCAGCTTTAATAAGGAAGGGGGGACTGAAGCTTTCTTT
CASSFNKEGGTEAFF
>TRBJ2-5|TRBD1|TRBV6-1
TGTGCCAGCAGATTCCCTCGGACAGGGGAGAATGAGACCCAGTACTTC
CASRFPRTGENETQYF
>TRBJ1-1|NA|TRBV9
TGTGCCAGCAGCGTAGGGGGTGTTGAAGCTTTCTTT
CASSVGGVEAFF
>TRBJ1-2|NA|TRBV11-2
TGTGCCAGCAGCTCCGGGACACTTGGGGGCTACACCTTC
CASSSGTLGGYTF
>TRBJ2-7|NA|TRBV18
TGTGCCAGCTCCCCCGAGGGGGGGGACGAGCAGTACTTC
CASSPEGGDEQYF
>TRBJ2-7|TRBD1|TRBV12-3/TRBV12-4
TGTGCCAGCAGTTTACAGGGGGAATCCTACGAGCAGTACTTC
CASSLQGESYEQYF
>TRBJ2-7|TRBD2|TRBV6-6
TGTGCCAGCAGTGGCGGGGGGAGAGTCTTCTCCTACGAGCAGTACTTC
CASSGGGRVFSYEQYF